Below, 15 T cell receptor beta chains from the same sample are listed, as sequenced in a study of shared clonotypes between healthy human individuals (dated by TCRdb to 2018 to 2021). The library was obtained by the immunoSEQ multiplex PCR assay. TCRdb took over this immuneACCESS table, retaining in-frame rearrangements with V and J assigned. Such tables are incomplete; in checked studies, under half of the missing clones stem from an unresolved V gene, and the remainder is unexplained. The table for this sample lists hundreds of thousands of clones; approximately 92% of them were counted only once. The ten largest clones represent about 24% of the sample. CD8 naive samples were obtained by positive selection for CCR7 among CD45RO-negative cells, yielding a CD45RA+CCR7+ population from which TemRA cells were excluded. Sequenced sample: naive CD8+ T cells sorted from blood. Reading the label with the study, this specimen's cell subset or site is: CD45RA+CCR7+. These receptors were collected from a man in his thirties or forties in good health.

This clone has a handful of counts. The rearrangement uses TRBV6-5 and TRBJ2-1, with D possibly matching TRBD2 (6 bases). The CDR3 length is 14 residues. V shed 6 bases and J shed 6 bases, with 15 bases lying between them. Germline V gives CDR1 MNHEY, CDR2 SVGAGI. The DNA for the CDR3 is TGTGCCAGCAGCATTTACGGGAGTAGCAATGAGCAGTTCTTC. Its protein product is CASSIYGSSNEQFF.

For this clone: The same CDR3 arises from other DNA sequences in this sample as well. This chain connects TRBV27 to TRBJ1-2; D call uncertain. Trimming pared 8 bases from V and 3 bases from J, leaving 13 bases between. Germline CDR1 reads MNHEY; CDR2 reads SMNVEV (reference sequence). This CDR3 is 13 amino acids long. CDR3 bases: TGTGCCAGCGCGCCGGGGATAGACTATGGCTACACCTTC. Its translation: CASAPGIDYGYTF.

Concerning this clone itself: The sample contains more than one DNA sequence encoding this CDR3. The chain is built from TRBV27 and TRBJ2-7; D is unclear. The germline CDR1 and CDR2 sequences are MNHEY and SMNVEV (reference sequence). Trimming removed 3 bases from V and 2 bases from J, with 8 bases in between. The CDR3 sequence is 13 residues long. CDR3 amino acids: CASSLRPTYEQYF. CDR3 DNA: TGTGCCAGCAGTTTGCGGCCAACCTACGAGCAGTACTTC.

V is TRBV4-1 and J is TRBJ1-4, with D uncertain. The CDR3 length is 16 residues. The germline V and J ends were trimmed by 4 bases and 0 bases, with 12 bases remaining between them. Germline V gene sequence: CDR1 MGHRA, CDR2 YSYEKL. The CDR3 spells CASSPLNSTTNEKLFF. In nucleotides, the CDR3 is TGCGCCAGCAGCCCCCTGAATAGTACAACTAATGAAAAACTGTTTTTT.

This chain joins TRBV28 and TRBJ1-4; D remains ambiguous. V lost 3 bases and J lost 4, with 6 bases in between. The CDR3 has 13 amino acids. Germline values: CDR1 MDHEN, CDR2 SYDVKM. CDR3 nucleotide sequence: TGTGCCAGCAGTTTTAGACTTAATGAAAAACTGTTTTTT. Translated: CASSFRLNEKLFF.

This chain uses TRBV5-4 with TRBJ2-7; 7 bases map to TRBD1. This CDR3 contains 13 residues. The junction had 6 bases not matched to a gene; V was cut back by 4 bases and J by 5 bases. CDR1 SGHNT and CDR2 YYREEE come from the germline V gene (reference sequence). The DNA for the CDR3 is TGTGCCAGCAGCCCGGAGACAGGGCACGAGCAGTACTTC. Its translation: CASSPETGHEQYF.

As regards this clone: The same CDR3 is also encoded by other DNA sequences in this sample. The chain has TRBV5-1 and TRBJ1-1; no definite D call. The CDR3 runs 15 residues. V lost 1 base to trimming and J lost 0 bases, with 10 bases between them. CDR1 SGHRS and CDR2 YFSETQ come from the germline V gene. Here the CDR3 DNA reads TGCGCCAGCAGCTTGCTAGGCGGGGTGAACACTGAAGCTTTCTTT. Amino acids: CASSLLGGVNTEAFF.

The chain links TRBV11-1 to TRBJ2-5; 12 nucleotides agree with TRBD2. Unmatched junction bases numbered 8, after V lost 5 bases and J lost 4 bases. Germline V lookup: CDR1 SGHAT, CDR2 FQDESV (reference sequence). The CDR3 length is 16 residues. The CDR3 region has the DNA TGTGCCAGCAGCCACGAACTAGCGGGAGGACGAGAGACCCAGTACTTC. It codes for CASSHELAGGRETQYF.

The chain links TRBV28 to TRBJ2-7; 13 nucleotides line up with TRBD2. In germline, CDR1 is MDHEN, CDR2 SYDVKM. This CDR3 spans 11 amino acids. CDR3 sequence (DNA): TGTCGGACTAGCGGGAGTTACGAGCAGTACTTC. Amino acids: CRTSGSYEQYF.

The J gene is TRBJ2-7, the V gene TRBV11-2; 8 bases are a match to TRBD2. Germline V lookup: CDR1 SGHAT, CDR2 FQNNGV. The CDR3 consists of 15 residues. The trim removed 4 bases at V and 1 base at J, leaving 6 bases unmatched. Here the CDR3 reads CASSSEASGSYEQYF. The CDR3 nucleotides are TGTGCCAGCAGCTCAGAGGCTAGCGGGTCCTACGAGCAGTACTTC.

On this clone: This sample includes further DNA sequences coding for the same CDR3. The chain has TRBV5-1 and TRBJ2-7, with TRBD2 as a possible D gene (6 bases). CDR1 is SGHRS, CDR2 YFSETQ, per germline. The CDR3 contains 14 residues. V gave up 4 bases and J gave up 2 bases, with 13 bases separating them. For the CDR3, the DNA is TGCGCCAGCAGCGCCGGGACTGGGACCTACGAGCAGTACTTC. This gives the protein CASSAGTGTYEQYF.

CDR3 sequence: CASSFFNGGELFF. CDR3 DNA: TGTGCCAGCAGTTTTTTCAATGGCGGGGAGCTGTTTTTT. The chain links TRBV27 to TRBJ2-2; D is undetermined. The CDR3 extends over 13 amino acids. V was shortened by 3 bases and J by 7 bases, with 9 bases between the two germline ends. Germline V gives CDR1 MNHEY, CDR2 SMNVEV (reference sequence).

This clone was counted a single time. This chain connects TRBV11-3 to TRBJ2-1; TRBD2 agrees at 8 bases. Trimming cost V 6 bases and J 4 bases; bases outside gene matches: 8. The V gene's germline CDR1 is SGHNT and CDR2 YENEEA. The CDR3 is 15 residues long. CDR3 protein: CASSPGLGDYNEQFF. The CDR3 bases are TGTGCCAGCAGTCCGGGACTAGGGGATTACAATGAGCAGTTCTTC.

The rearrangement links TRBV6-6 to TRBJ2-1; D unresolved. Germline assignment: CDR1 MNHNY and CDR2 SVGAGI (reference sequence). The CDR3 extends over 13 amino acids. Between the trimmed V and J ends, which lost 5 bases and 7 bases, there was a span of 12 bases. The CDR3 DNA follows: TGTGCCAGCAGTGCATTAGTAGGGAATGAGCAGTTCTTC. It encodes CASSALVGNEQFF.

V is TRBV19 and J is TRBJ2-5; no definite D call. Germline CDR1 and CDR2: LNHDA and SQIVND (reference sequence). The CDR3 is made up of 14 amino acids. V dropped 1 base and J dropped 4 bases, with 10 bases sitting between them. The DNA for the CDR3 is TGTGCCAGTAGTATAGTAGGCCTCGGAGAGACCCAGTACTTC. This gives the protein CASSIVGLGETQYF.